Presented here are 6 T cell receptor beta chains from one specimen sequenced in a study of lymphopenia after photon versus proton radiotherapy. This table comes from immunoSEQ multiplex PCR, and its TCRdb copy is limited to in-frame clones, with some not included. This table holds about 23,000 clones, around 90% found once. Sequencing used peripheral blood, obtained from a patient treated with proton-based radiotherapy. These TCRs come from a woman aged 65 to 85 with pancreatic cancer. Some clones in this sample may be carry-over from other donors' samples.

This clone was found a few times. The rearrangement links TRBV10-1 to TRBJ2-2; 7 bases align to TRBD1. Per germline, CDR1 WNHNN and CDR2 SYGVQD (reference sequence). The CDR3 is 14 residues long. The ends lost 7 bases at V and 3 bases at J; junction bases unmatched: 5. This CDR3 reads CASKGQGDTGELFF. CDR3 in DNA: TGCGCCAGCAAAGGGCAGGGGGACACCGGGGAGCTGTTTTTT.

The chain couples TRBV28 to TRBJ1-5; 12 bases match TRBD1. Germline CDR1 and CDR2: MDHEN and SYDVKM. This CDR3 spans 20 amino acids. After removal of 4 bases from V and 2 bases from J, the junction contained 15 bases not matched to a gene. CDR3 coding DNA: TGTGCCAGCAGTTCTCCCCCGGGACAGGGGGCGCGGTTTGGCAATCAGCCCCAGCATTTT. It specifies CASSSPPGQGARFGNQPQHF.

The chain couples TRBV9 to TRBJ2-3; 8 bases are shared with TRBD2. Germline lookup yields CDR1 SGDLS and CDR2 YYNGEE. The CDR3 consists of 16 residues. With 0 bases clipped from V and 4 bases from J, the junction kept 7 bases outside the gene matches. In DNA, the CDR3 is TGTGCCAGCAGCGTAGTGAGCGGGAGTGGGCCAGATACGCAGTATTTT. This encodes CASSVVSGSGPDTQYF.

The chain couples TRBV28 to TRBJ1-1; tentative D call: TRBD1 (5 bases). Germline CDR1 MDHEN, CDR2 SYDVKM. V was trimmed by 7 bases and J by 4 bases, leaving 19 bases between them. The CDR3 is 15 residues long. DNA for the CDR3: TGTGCCAGCACCTCTGCCTCAGCAGGGATCACTGAAGCTTTCTTT. As protein: CASTSASAGITEAFF.

With respect to this clone: At one of its ends the junction is not consistent with the germline gene, which may arise from a read error. The chain joins TRBV7-7 to TRBJ2-1; 7 bases agree with TRBD2. CDR1 is SSHAT, CDR2 FNYEAQ, per germline (reference sequence). The CDR3 has 16 residues. The CDR3 is CASSPNPAGWANEQFF. The CDR3 nucleotides read TGTGCTAGCAGCCCGAACCCAGCGGGATGGGCTAATGAGCAGTTCTTC.

Concerning this clone: The sample has other DNA sequences that encode this CDR3 too. J is TRBJ2-3 and V is TRBV28; 7 bases fit TRBD2. Looked up from germline, CDR1 is MDHEN and CDR2 is SYDVKM. Trimming removed 5 bases from V and 2 bases from J; junction bases left unmatched: 10. This CDR3 comprises 16 residues. In nucleotides, the CDR3 is TGTGCCAGCAGTGTACCGCTAGCGGCTCTCACAGATACGCAGTATTTT. It translates to CASSVPLAALTDTQYF.